The 13 T cell receptor beta chains below were found in one sample sequenced in a study of OX40 agonist ivuxolimab in advanced cancers. Sequencing was performed with immunoSEQ multiplex PCR; in TCRdb, only in-frame clones are kept and a portion is missing. The data hold about 82,000 clones, with about nine tenths observed a single time. Sequences were derived from CD4+ or CD8+ T cells sorted from blood, sampled in a trial of the OX40 agonist ivuxolimab. These receptors all come from an adult with an advanced solid tumor such as melanoma, head and neck, liver or kidney cancer.

This chain links TRBV11-2 with TRBJ1-1, with D possibly matching TRBD1 (5 bases). The CDR3 is made up of 15 amino acids. The germline V gene has CDR1 SGHAT and CDR2 FQNNGV. Trimming shortened V by 0 bases and J by 0 bases, and 8 bases separated the two germline ends. CDR3 in amino acids: CASSLDRGMNTEAFF. The CDR3 region has the DNA TGTGCCAGCAGCTTAGACCGGGGGATGAACACTGAAGCTTTCTTT.

The chain uses TRBV10-3 and TRBJ2-3; 7 bases align to TRBD1. V was pared by 0 bases and J by 5 bases, with 5 bases of the junction left unmatched. Per germline, CDR1 ENHRY and CDR2 SYGVKD. The CDR3 has 15 amino acids. CDR3: CAISESRTGGDTQYF. The CDR3 nucleotides are TGTGCCATCAGTGAGTCTCGGACAGGTGGAGATACGCAGTATTTT.

This CDR3 is CASSFGETYEQYF. The CDR3, as DNA: TGTGCCAGCAGTTTCGGGGAGACCTACGAGCAGTACTTC. The rearrangement joins TRBV27 to TRBJ2-7; TRBD2 might be the D (5 bases). The CDR3 has 13 amino acids. V shed 3 bases and J shed 2 bases, with 8 bases lying between them. CDR1 is MNHEY, CDR2 SMNVEV, per germline (reference sequence).

This clone was recorded a few times. The rearrangement uses TRBV11-2 and TRBJ2-1; D remains ambiguous. With 3 bases removed from V and 8 bases from J, the gap between germline ends came to 14 bases. CDR1 is SGHAT and CDR2 is FQNNGV in the germline V gene. This CDR3 is built from 14 residues. CDR3 residues: CASSFFSMADEQFF. The CDR3 DNA sequence: TGTGCCAGCAGCTTCTTTTCCATGGCTGATGAGCAGTTCTTC.

The chain is built from TRBV7-9 and TRBJ2-2; D is perhaps TRBD1 (6 bases). The CDR3 is made up of 17 amino acids. CDR1 is SEHNR and CDR2 is FQNEAQ in the germline V gene (reference sequence). V was pared by 6 bases and J by 3 bases, with 20 bases between. The CDR3 nucleotides are TGTGCCAGCAGGCACATTCAACAGGGCGGGTACACCGGGGAGCTGTTTTTT. Protein sequence: CASRHIQQGGYTGELFF.

To note about this clone: One end of the junction is discordant with germline, which a read error may explain. The V gene is TRBV9, the J gene TRBJ1-2, with 10 bases identical to TRBD1. The CDR3 extends over 18 amino acids. The germline CDR1 and CDR2 sequences are SGDLS and YYNGEE. The CDR3 spells CASSPRSTGQGSNYGYTF. CDR3 bases: TGTGCCAGCAGCCCTAGATCAACGGGACAGGGGTCTAATTATGGCTACACCTTC.

This chain uses TRBV2 with TRBJ2-3; 8 bases line up with TRBD2. This CDR3 has 17 residues. Germline V gene lookup returns CDR1 SNHLY and CDR2 FYNNEI. V trimming: 8 bases; J trimming: 2 bases; junction bases outside the gene matches: 15. The CDR3 nucleotides are TGTGCCAGCCGAAGTGTCAGCGGGGGCTTTTACACAGATACGCAGTATTTT. Protein: CASRSVSGGFYTDTQYF.

The genes are TRBV27 and TRBJ2-1, with TRBD2 matching over 8 bases. J gave up 4 bases and V 5 bases, and 7 bases lay outside the gene matches. The CDR3 has 15 residues. The germline gives CDR1 MNHEY, CDR2 SMNVEV (reference sequence). CDR3 loop: CASSRLLAEYNEQFF. In nucleotides, the CDR3 is TGTGCCAGCAGTCGGTTACTAGCGGAGTACAATGAGCAGTTCTTC.

This clone was seen just once. The rearrangement joins TRBV7-6 to TRBJ2-7, with 9 bases matching TRBD1. Germline trimming cut 5 bases from V and 3 bases from J; bases unmatched to any gene: 11. CDR1 and CDR2 (germline): SGHVS, FNYEAQ. This CDR3 is built from 16 residues. The CDR3 protein is CASSAPGTGNFYEQYF. Here the CDR3 DNA reads TGTGCCAGCAGCGCCCCGGGGACAGGGAACTTCTACGAGCAGTACTTC.

The V and J genes are TRBV7-6 and TRBJ1-5; possible D gene TRBD1, 5 bases. V was shortened by 3 bases and J by 3 bases, with 12 bases between the two germline ends. The CDR3 covers 15 residues. Germline values: CDR1 SGHVS, CDR2 FNYEAQ. The CDR3 DNA is TGTGCCAGCAGCTTGGAACAGGCTCCCAATCAGCCCCAGCATTTT. Protein sequence: CASSLEQAPNQPQHF.

The chain recombines TRBV9 with TRBJ2-7, with 8 bases matching TRBD1. Trimming removed 0 bases from V and 0 bases from J; junction bases left unmatched: 5. Germline V gene data show CDR1 as SGDLS and CDR2 as YYNGEE. The CDR3 is 16 amino acids. The chain's CDR3 is CASSVGGTGDSYEQYF. The CDR3 DNA sequence: TGTGCCAGCAGCGTAGGCGGGACAGGCGACTCCTACGAGCAGTACTTC.

The chain couples TRBV2 to TRBJ2-7; no firm D call. Trimming cost V 3 bases and J 6 bases, with 6 bases left between them. The V gene's germline CDR1 is SNHLY and CDR2 FYNNEI. This CDR3 is built from 11 residues. CDR3 residues: CASSDAPEQYF. For the CDR3, the DNA is TGTGCCAGCAGTGACGCCCCCGAGCAGTACTTC.

CDR3 bases: TGTGCCAGCAGCTTAGAGGCCGCTCACCTCTACGAGCAGTACTTC. It translates to CASSLEAAHLYEQYF. The genes are TRBV7-6 and TRBJ2-7; D is undetermined. This CDR3 is 15 amino acids long. The V and J ends lost 1 base and 3 bases respectively, with 13 bases between them. Germline CDR1 SGHVS, CDR2 FNYEAQ.